This section outlines one T cell receptor beta chain sequence together with its context. Data came from immunoSEQ multiplex PCR; TCRdb stores just in-frame clones and leaves some out. The sample yields about 70,000 clones, roughly 77% seen once. This sample is part of a study of blood T cell repertoires in COVID-19. Germline loops: CDR1 MNHEY, CDR2 SMNVEV (reference sequence). J was trimmed by 4 bases and V by 1 base; bases with no gene match: 7. The CDR3 covers 15 residues. The sequence was obtained from a woman aged 70 to 79 with acute or convalescent COVID-19. Material: peripheral blood. V gene TRBV27 combines with J gene TRBJ2-7, with 7 bases matching TRBD2. The CDR3 loop reads CASSLFPSGPYEQYF. For the CDR3, the DNA is TGTGCCAGCAGTTTATTTCCTAGCGGCCCTTACGAGCAGTACTTC.